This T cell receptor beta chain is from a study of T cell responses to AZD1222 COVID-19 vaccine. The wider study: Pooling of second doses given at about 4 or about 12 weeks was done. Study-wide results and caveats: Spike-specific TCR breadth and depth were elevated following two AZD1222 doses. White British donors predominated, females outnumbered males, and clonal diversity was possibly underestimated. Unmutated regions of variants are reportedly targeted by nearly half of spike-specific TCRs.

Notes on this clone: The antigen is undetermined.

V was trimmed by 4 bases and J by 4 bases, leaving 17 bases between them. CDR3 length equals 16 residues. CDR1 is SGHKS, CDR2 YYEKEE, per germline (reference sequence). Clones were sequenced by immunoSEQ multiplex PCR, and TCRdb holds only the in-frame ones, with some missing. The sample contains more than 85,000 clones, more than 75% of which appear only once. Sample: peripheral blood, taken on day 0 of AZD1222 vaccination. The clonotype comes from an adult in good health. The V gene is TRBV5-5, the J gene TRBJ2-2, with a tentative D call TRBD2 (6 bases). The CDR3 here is CASSQGLPLSTGELFF. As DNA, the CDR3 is TGTGCCAGCAGCCAGGGACTCCCCCTGAGCACCGGGGAGCTGTTTTTT.